The 11 T cell receptor beta chains reported below all come from one sample, sequenced in a study of human thymus T cells. The method was immunoSEQ multiplex PCR; TCRdb's version includes in-frame clones alone and lacks a portion of them. The table lists about 60,000 clones, 90% to 95% of them singletons. Material: blood. The source is a boy younger than two with a congenital heart defect but otherwise immunologically healthy.

This chain uses TRBV30 with TRBJ2-7; D might be TRBD2 (5 bases). The CDR3 sequence is 13 residues long. The germline V gene encodes CDR1 GTSNPN and CDR2 SVGIG (reference sequence). Trimming took off 3 bases at V and 2 bases at J, with 11 bases between the two ends. CDR3 in DNA: TGTGCCTGGAGGGTTAGCGCGACCTACGAGCAGTACTTC. Translated: CAWRVSATYEQYF.

This rearrangement joins TRBV11-2 to TRBJ1-4; TRBD1 matches 10 bases. The CDR3 length is 15 residues. V trimming: 5 bases; J trimming: 7 bases; junction bases outside the gene matches: 7. Germline-derived CDR1 and CDR2 are SGHAT and FQNNGV. The CDR3 loop reads CASSVRTGGGEKLFF. The CDR3 DNA sequence: TGTGCCAGCAGCGTCCGGACAGGGGGGGGTGAAAAACTGTTTTTT.

Comments on this clone: One junction end disagrees with the germline gene, perhaps due to a read error. This rearrangement joins TRBV28 to TRBJ1-2, with D hard to call. The CDR3 contains 12 residues. Germline CDR1 reads MDHEN; CDR2 reads SYDVKM. The chain's CDR3 is CAGSTDIYGYTF. DNA for the CDR3: TGTGCCGGCAGTACAGATATCTATGGCTACACCTTC.

This chain uses TRBV27 with TRBJ1-5, with a tentative D call TRBD1 (6 bases). V was trimmed by 5 bases and J by 2 bases, leaving 16 bases between them. Germline V gene sequence: CDR1 MNHEY, CDR2 SMNVEV (reference sequence). The CDR3 sequence is 16 residues long. The CDR3 protein is CASSPKGTGRNQPQHF. DNA of the CDR3: TGTGCCAGCAGTCCGAAAGGTACAGGGCGCAATCAGCCCCAGCATTTT.

This chain connects TRBV21-1 to TRBJ1-2. TRBV21-1 is classified as a pseudogene. The CDR3 runs to 14 residues. The CDR3 region is CASSKDGDNYGYTF. CDR3 DNA sequence: TGTGCCAGCAGCAAAGACGGGGATAACTATGGCTACACCTTC.

This clone has more than one count but fewer than ten. This chain links TRBV2 with TRBJ1-1; D is uncertain. This CDR3 is built from 13 residues. The germline V gene encodes CDR1 SNHLY and CDR2 FYNNEI. V was clipped by 1 base and J by 4 bases, with 7 bases between them. CDR3 in DNA: TGTGCCAGCAGTGAAGGAGTGACCACTGAAGCTTTCTTT. Its protein is CASSEGVTTEAFF.

The table lists this clone with a few counts. The chain uses TRBV21-1 and TRBJ1-1. TRBV21-1 is a pseudogene segment. The CDR3 spans 14 residues. CDR3 protein: CASSKGTQNTEAFF. The CDR3 nucleotides are TGTGCCAGCAGCAAAGGGACCCAGAACACTGAAGCTTTCTTT.

CDR3 nucleotides: TGTGCCAGCAGCTTAGCGTTGGGCGAGACCCAGTACTTC. Protein product: CASSLALGETQYF. The chain joins TRBV7-9 to TRBJ2-5; no reliable D call. Germline V gene lookup returns CDR1 SEHNR and CDR2 FQNEAQ (reference sequence). The CDR3 totals 13 residues. Deletions cut 0 bases from V and 5 bases from J, with 7 bases between.

The rearrangement joins TRBV7-2 to TRBJ2-1, with 7 bases lining up with TRBD2. Germline values: CDR1 SGHTA, CDR2 FQGNSA. CDR3 length: 16 amino acids. With 1 base clipped from V and 3 bases from J, the junction kept 6 bases outside the gene matches. CDR3 in DNA: TGTGCCAGCAGCTTAGTAGGCGGGAGATACTACAATGAGCAGTTCTTC. It specifies CASSLVGGRYYNEQFF.

V and J are TRBV30 and TRBJ2-1; D is ambiguous. This CDR3 contains 13 residues. Germline lookup yields CDR1 GTSNPN and CDR2 SVGIG (reference sequence). V dropped 0 bases and J dropped 5 bases, with 8 bases sitting between them. The CDR3 DNA sequence: TGTGCCTGGAGTGTAAGTCTCAACAATGAGCAGTTCTTC. It yields the protein CAWSVSLNNEQFF.

The chain joins TRBV7-2 to TRBJ2-5; 7 positions match TRBD2. J lost 2 bases, V lost 1 base, and 4 bases had no gene match. Germline V gene sequence: CDR1 SGHTA, CDR2 FQGNSA. This CDR3 comprises 15 residues. The CDR3: CASSLVGAGQETQYF. As DNA, the CDR3 is TGTGCCAGCAGCTTAGTGGGAGCGGGGCAAGAGACCCAGTACTTC. Complete variable domain (other parts from reference TRBV7-2 and TRBJ2-5): GAGVSQSPSNKVTEKGKDVELRCDPISGHTALYWYRQSLGQGLEFLIYFQGNSAPDKSGLPSDRFSAERTGGSVSTLTIQRTQQEDSAVYLCASSLVGAGQETQYFGPGTRLLVL.